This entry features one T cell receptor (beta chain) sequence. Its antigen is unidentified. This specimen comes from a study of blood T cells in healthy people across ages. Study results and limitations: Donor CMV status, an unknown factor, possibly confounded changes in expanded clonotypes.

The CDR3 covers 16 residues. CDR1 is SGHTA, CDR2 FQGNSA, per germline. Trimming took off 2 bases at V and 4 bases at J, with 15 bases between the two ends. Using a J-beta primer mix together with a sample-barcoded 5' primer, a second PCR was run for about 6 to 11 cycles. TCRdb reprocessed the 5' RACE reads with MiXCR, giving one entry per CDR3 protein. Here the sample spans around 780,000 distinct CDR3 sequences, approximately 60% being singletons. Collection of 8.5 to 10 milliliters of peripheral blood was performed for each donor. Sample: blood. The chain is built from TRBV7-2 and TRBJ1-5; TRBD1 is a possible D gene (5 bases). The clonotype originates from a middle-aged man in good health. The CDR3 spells CASSLSSRRENQPQHF. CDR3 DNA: TGTGCCAGCAGCTTATCTAGCCGCAGGGAAAATCAGCCCCAGCATTTT.